This entry features one T cell receptor beta chain sequence. It lacks a known antigen. One base away there is no much larger clone; base qualities are not given. Using the deep immunoSEQ assay, multiplex PCR amplified TCR CDR3 regions from genomic DNA. Extracted genomic DNA from each cell subset was distributed evenly across all wells of several immunoSEQ 96-well plates, and each plate was treated as a replicate. For sorted subsets, each replicate PCR was loaded with 150 to 250 ng genomic DNA, equivalent to about 30,000 T cell genomes. The purified libraries were quantified using a Qubit 3.0 fluorometer, sized with a Bioanalyzer 2100, and then quantified again using the KAPA Library Quantification kit. Every immunoSEQ 96-well plate was sequenced on a separate single-read 150-cycle Illumina NextSeq 550 flow cell. The source study handled its data this way. Because the immunoSEQ output held only junctional sequences and lacked quality scores, the filtering could not match the filtering applied to full-length reads. Sequences were annotated with PyIR, a Python wrapper for IgBLAST v1.9, and V/J genes and CDR3 were assigned using IMGT germline references. Any read was removed if the V/J assignment was weak (E-value above 1e-6), the CDR3 was missing, or the read contained stop codons, out-of-frame junctions, or ambiguous translated residues. V3J clonotypes were defined by identical inferred V gene, J gene, and CDR3 amino acid sequence. To compute the percentage overlap between repertoires, the number of shared unique clonotypes was divided by the size of the smaller repertoire. Richness of each repertoire was evaluated using RTK rarefaction, the Chao1 estimator, and Recon v2.1 estimates of unobserved clonotypes. For all TCRbeta clonotypes obtained by the gDNA method from four donors, generation probabilities were computed with OLGA. TCRdb retrieved this table from immuneACCESS and kept in-frame rearrangements only. Not all clones are present; in checked studies, unresolved V genes account for under half, and no reason is known for the remainder. The DNA gave D and trimming, while V, J and clone size come from that table. This sample is represented by around 1.9 million clones; 80% to 95% of them were singletons. The top ten constitute about 1.7% of the sample.

The sample originates from a study of shared clonotypes between healthy human individuals (dated by TCRdb to 2020 to 2021). The study in broad terms: A couple of women and a few men aged 18 to 49 years were included in the cohort. For each donor, CD4 naive and CD4 memory were each run on three plates, CD8 naive on two plates, and CD8 memory on one plate. The study deeply sequenced blood TCR repertoires of about 5 healthy adults to estimate repertoire size and the extent of clonotype sharing between individuals. Libraries were prepared and TCR repertoires were sequenced by different laboratories using diverse techniques, in order to increase sequencing depth and limit assay-specific biases. Leukapheresis yielded between about 0.94 and 8.9 billion PBMCs per donor.

V loses 5 bases of germline sequence and J loses 8 bases, and the interval between the two ends is 9 bases. For CDR1 and CDR2, the germline V gene (reference sequence) lists SEHNR and FQNEAQ. The CDR3 runs 12 residues from the cysteine to the phenylalanine. Only the CDR3 DNA is retained, 36 bases long and in frame from the first base. CD8 naive samples consisted of CD45RO-negative cells that were positively selected for CCR7, yielding a CD45RA+CCR7+ population without TemRA cells. Donors were healthy HIV-negative adults with no recently reported acute infections or vaccinations. Every donor was a Caucasian adult residing in Nashville, Tennessee, USA. After blood collection by leukapheresis, PBMCs were isolated using Ficoll-Histopaque density gradient centrifugation and then cryopreserved in the vapor phase of liquid nitrogen. Analytical flow cytometry was used to check the purity and quantity of every magnetically sorted T cell population. Genomic DNA was isolated from each sorted fraction and quantified by UV absorbance on a Nanodrop 2000c.

The research as a whole found: Sampling was restricted to blood, and TCR repertoires in tissues likely differ from the TCR repertoires found in blood. The small number of donors limited the genetic and exposure-history diversity represented. Pairwise subsampling led to the expectation that sequencing depth would affect the degree of clonotype sharing among donors. Naive subsets generally had larger estimated clonotype richness than memory subsets did. Across a few donors, 4.5% to 6.5% of naive CD4, over 3% of naive CD8, about 2.3% of memory CD4, and about 0.44% of memory CD8 clonotypes were shared. Higher generation probabilities were observed for clonotypes shared by all four sorted-subset donors than for non-shared clonotypes. Even with the large sequencing depth, rarefaction of the sorted-subset datasets indicated that sequencing was incomplete.

Specimen: naive CD8+ T cells from PBMCs. This specimen's cell subset or site label, interpreted: CD45RA+CCR7+. The sequence links TRBV7-9 to TRBJ1-4; the D gene is not confidently resolved. The sequence came from a man in his late teens or twenties in good health. Some clones in this sample may be carry-over from other donors' samples. The DNA sequence follows: TGTGCCAGCAGCCGGTGGAAGGAAAAACTGTTTTTT. It translates as CASSRWKEKLFF. The variable domain in full, with residues beyond the CDR3 obtained from the reference TRBV7-9 and TRBJ1-4 genes, is DTGVSQNPRHKITKRGQNVTFRCDPISEHNRLYWYRQTLGQGPEFLTYFQNEAQLEKSRLLSDRFSAERPKGSFSTLEIQRTEQGDSAMYLCASSRWKEKLFFGSGTQLSVL.